Following are 31 T cell receptor beta chains from one sample sequenced in a study of T cell responses to AZD1222 COVID-19 vaccine. TCRdb's copy holds only in-frame clones and misses some; the assay was immunoSEQ multiplex PCR. This table holds about 150,000 clones, just under 95% found once. The starting material was peripheral blood, obtained on day 0 of AZD1222 vaccination. Source of these receptors: an adult in good health.

The chain couples TRBV6-1 to TRBJ1-6; 10 positions match TRBD1. With V trimmed by 4 bases and J by 0 bases, 6 bases remained unmatched. The CDR3 is 18 residues long. Germline CDR1 is MNHNS and CDR2 is SASEGT. The CDR3 DNA reads TGTGCCAGCAGTGGCAGGACAGGGGGAAGCTCCTATAATTCACCCCTCCACTTT. Its translation is CASSGRTGGSSYNSPLHF.

The V and J genes are TRBV7-9 and TRBJ2-4; TRBD2 agrees at 9 bases. The germline CDR1 and CDR2 sequences are SEHNR and FQNEAQ (reference sequence). CDR3 length: 19 residues. With V trimmed by 2 bases and J by 0 bases, 11 bases remained unmatched. The CDR3 region is CASSLHISGRPLAKNIQYF. CDR3 coding DNA: TGTGCCAGCAGCTTACACATTAGCGGGAGACCATTAGCCAAAAACATTCAGTACTTC.

This chain connects TRBV7-9 to TRBJ1-4; possible D gene TRBD1, 6 bases. Germline CDR1 and CDR2: SEHNR and FQNEAQ (reference sequence). The CDR3 runs to 16 residues. Trimming shortened V by 4 bases and J by 0 bases, and 12 bases separated the two germline ends. The CDR3 nucleotides read TGTGCCAGCAGCTCGGGAGGGGGTGCAACTAATGAAAAACTGTTTTTT. This sequence encodes CASSSGGGATNEKLFF.

The V and J genes are TRBV29-1 and TRBJ1-2; 8 bases align to TRBD1. CDR3 length equals 14 residues. Per germline, CDR1 SQVTM and CDR2 ANQGSEA. The V gene end was trimmed by 7 bases and the J gene end by 8 bases; junction bases not matched to a gene: 15. Here the CDR3 reads CSGLHQGAGGGYTF. CDR3 coding DNA: TGCAGCGGCCTACACCAGGGGGCTGGCGGCGGCTACACCTTC.

This sequence joins TRBV30 and TRBJ1-3, with unresolved D. Trimming pared 1 base from V and 0 bases from J, leaving 7 bases between. The CDR3 length is 14 residues. The germline gives CDR1 GTSNPN, CDR2 SVGIG (reference sequence). The DNA of the CDR3 is TGTGCCTGGAGTGGGGGAGCCTCTGGAAACACCATATATTTT. Amino acids: CAWSGGASGNTIYF.

This clone was detected only once. The chain uses TRBV24-1 and TRBJ1-2; 9 bases agree with TRBD1. Germline V gene lookup returns CDR1 KGHDR and CDR2 SFDVKD. Losses at the gene ends were 4 bases for V and 0 bases for J; bases not matched to a gene: 5. This CDR3 region has 16 residues. CDR3 sequence reads: CATSDPGQGPNYGYTF. The DNA for the CDR3 is TGTGCCACCAGTGACCCGGGACAGGGACCTAACTATGGCTACACCTTC.

Regarding this clone: The germline gene is not matched at one end of the junction; a read error may be the cause. The chain couples TRBV7-7 to TRBJ2-6; TRBD1 aligns across 10 bases. This CDR3 comprises 17 residues. The germline V gene encodes CDR1 SSHAT and CDR2 FNYEAQ (reference sequence). The DNA of the CDR3 is TGTGCTAGCAGCTCCGGGACAGGGGTTGGTGGGGCCAACGTCCTGACTTTC. The encoded protein is CASSSGTGVGGANVLTF.

V usage is TRBV4-2 and J usage is TRBJ2-3; 9 nucleotides line up with TRBD1. Germline assignment: CDR1 LGHNA and CDR2 YNFKEQ. This CDR3 spans 16 amino acids. With 0 bases clipped from V and 6 bases from J, the junction kept 7 bases outside the gene matches. The CDR3 loop reads CASSQDRGTGYDTQYF. Written as DNA, the CDR3 is TGTGCCAGCAGCCAAGATAGGGGGACAGGGTATGATACGCAGTATTTT.

The chain combines TRBV6-6 with TRBJ2-6, with 15 bases fitting TRBD2. This CDR3 spans 23 amino acids. Looked up from germline, CDR1 is MNHNY and CDR2 is SVGAGI (reference sequence). Germline trimming cut 5 bases from V and 4 bases from J; bases unmatched to any gene: 21. The CDR3 is CASSHPPPGLAGGSPVGANVLTF. Written as DNA, the CDR3 is TGTGCCAGCAGTCACCCTCCCCCGGGACTAGCGGGGGGCTCTCCGGTAGGGGCCAACGTCCTGACTTTC.

The V call is TRBV27, the J call TRBJ1-2; TRBD1 matches at 9 bases. Germline loops: CDR1 MNHEY, CDR2 SMNVEV (reference sequence). This CDR3 region has 13 residues. With 10 bases clipped from V and 6 bases from J, the junction kept 9 bases outside the gene matches. CDR3 amino acids: CATRDRAQNGYTF. The CDR3 bases are TGTGCCACCAGGGACAGGGCCCAAAATGGCTACACCTTC.

The gene calls are TRBV20-1 and TRBJ2-6, with 9 bases lining up with TRBD1. The CDR3 totals 18 residues. With 3 bases clipped from V and 1 base from J, the junction kept 10 bases outside the gene matches. Germline loops: CDR1 DFQATT, CDR2 SNEGSKA (reference sequence). This CDR3 is CSASNPGQGRSGANVLTF. CDR3 coding DNA: TGCAGTGCTAGTAATCCGGGACAGGGAAGATCTGGGGCCAACGTCCTGACTTTC.

The chain employs TRBV5-4 and TRBJ1-1, with D hard to call. There are 13 residues in the CDR3. CDR1 is SGHNT, CDR2 YYREEE, per germline (reference sequence). Trimming left V 0 bases short and J 3 bases short, with 6 bases between. The DNA for the CDR3 is TGTGCCAGCAGCTTGGATAGAGACACTGAAGCTTTCTTT. Its translation: CASSLDRDTEAFF.

This clone was observed a few times. V and J are TRBV7-9 and TRBJ2-1, with 9 bases identical to TRBD2. The CDR3 sequence is 16 residues long. CDR1 and CDR2 from the germline V gene are SEHNR and FQNEAQ (reference sequence). The J segment lost 4 bases and the V segment lost 2 bases, leaving 6 bases of the junction unmatched. CDR3 coding DNA: TGTGCCAGCAGCTTAAATGCGGGAGGGCTTTACAATGAGCAGTTCTTC. Protein product: CASSLNAGGLYNEQFF. Drawing the rest from reference TRBV7-9 and TRBJ2-1, the complete variable domain is DTGVSQNPRHKITKRGQNVTFRCDPISEHNRLYWYRQTLGQGPEFLTYFQNEAQLEKSRLLSDRFSAERPKGSFSTLEIQRTEQGDSAMYLCASSLNAGGLYNEQFFGPGTRLTVL.

CDR3 DNA sequence: TGTGCCAGCAGCCAGGGTTTCAATCAGCCCCAGCATTTT. This gives the protein CASSQGFNQPQHF. The gene calls are TRBV6-5 and TRBJ1-5, with a tentative D call TRBD1 (5 bases). Between the trimmed V and J ends, which lost 6 bases and 3 bases, there was a span of 9 bases. Germline values: CDR1 MNHEY, CDR2 SVGAGI. The CDR3 totals 13 residues.

The chain joins TRBV5-5 to TRBJ2-7; D uncertain. V was shortened by 2 bases and J by 0 bases, with 9 bases between the two germline ends. The V gene's germline CDR1 is SGHKS and CDR2 YYEKEE (reference sequence). The CDR3 spans 14 residues. CDR3: CASSLETISYEQYF. DNA for the CDR3: TGTGCCAGCAGCTTAGAGACGATCTCCTACGAGCAGTACTTC.

The chain recombines TRBV5-1 with TRBJ2-6; 12 bases are shared with TRBD1. CDR3 length: 20 amino acids. With 4 bases clipped from V and 1 base from J, the junction kept 12 bases outside the gene matches. Per the germline V gene, CDR1 is SGHRS and CDR2 is YFSETQ. CDR3 amino acids: CASSPPRVGQGASGANVLTF. The CDR3 region has the DNA TGCGCCAGCAGCCCACCGAGGGTGGGACAGGGGGCTTCTGGGGCCAACGTCCTGACTTTC. The full variable domain, in which reference TRBV5-1 and TRBJ2-6 provide the parts outside the CDR3, is KAGVTQTPRYLIKTRGQQVTLSCSPISGHRSVSWYQQTPGQGLQFLFEYFSETQRNKGNFPGRFSGRQFSNSRSEMNVSTLELGDSALYLCASSPPRVGQGASGANVLTFGAGSRLTVL.

This clone was observed a single time. V and J are TRBV2 and TRBJ1-2; tentatively, D is TRBD1 (6 bases). V was pared by 6 bases and J by 4 bases, with 21 bases between. The CDR3 is 16 amino acids. The germline CDR1 and CDR2 sequences are SNHLY and FYNNEI. CDR3 nucleotide sequence: TGTGCCAGCAGCTACTACGGGACACCTGCGGGCTATGGCTACACCTTC. Translation gives CASSYYGTPAGYGYTF.

This clone has a handful of counts. This chain joins TRBV6-4 and TRBJ2-3, with 7 bases matching TRBD1. The CDR3 has 16 amino acids. CDR1 is MRHNA, CDR2 SNTAGT, per germline. V dropped 0 bases and J dropped 3; count of bases not matched to a gene: 6. CDR3 protein: CASSDSGGFMTDTQYF. CDR3 nucleotides: TGTGCCAGCAGTGACTCAGGGGGCTTTATGACAGATACGCAGTATTTT.

The V gene is TRBV7-2, the J gene TRBJ2-7, with 11 bases that match TRBD2. Per germline, CDR1 SGHTA and CDR2 FQGNSA. The CDR3 consists of 15 residues. Losses at the gene ends were 4 bases for V and 0 bases for J; bases not matched to a gene: 2. CDR3 in amino acids: CASSSLAGGSYEQYF. Here the CDR3 DNA reads TGTGCCAGCAGCTCGCTAGCGGGGGGCTCCTACGAGCAGTACTTC.

CDR3 region: CASSLGGTGNNEQFF. CDR3 in DNA: TGCGCCAGCAGCTTGGGGGGGACAGGGAACAATGAGCAGTTCTTC. V and J are TRBV5-1 and TRBJ2-1, with 9 bases fitting TRBD1. There are 15 residues in the CDR3. Germline V gives CDR1 SGHRS, CDR2 YFSETQ. The ends lost 0 bases at V and 5 bases at J; junction bases unmatched: 3.

The chain uses TRBV6-7 and TRBJ2-7; 10 bases match TRBD1. TRBV6-7 carries the ORF label, with uncertain function. The CDR3 loop spans 14 amino acids. V shed 5 bases, J shed 4 bases, and the junction held 5 bases outside the gene matches. CDR3 region: CASSTPGQGYEQYF. The CDR3 coding sequence is TGTGCCAGCAGTACCCCGGGACAGGGGTACGAGCAGTACTTC.

The rearrangement joins TRBV18 to TRBJ2-1; 8 bases are shared with TRBD2. Germline values: CDR1 KGHSH, CDR2 LQKENI. This CDR3 is 15 amino acids long. J was trimmed by 5 bases and V by 10 bases; bases with no gene match: 13. The CDR3 is CATRPQRESHNEQFF. The DNA of the CDR3 is TGTGCCACCCGACCCCAGCGGGAGTCCCACAATGAGCAGTTCTTC. The complete variable domain, with remaining parts taken from reference TRBV18 and TRBJ2-1, reads NAGVMQNPRHLVRRRGQEARLRCSPMKGHSHVYWYRQLPEEGLKFMVYLQKENIIDESGMPKERFSAEFPKEGPSILRIQQVVRGDSAAYFCATRPQRESHNEQFFGPGTRLTVL.

This rearrangement joins TRBV19 to TRBJ2-5; 9 nucleotides agree with TRBD2. CDR3 length equals 21 residues. The V gene end was trimmed by 3 bases and the J gene end by 5 bases; junction bases not matched to a gene: 25. CDR1 is LNHDA, CDR2 SQIVND, per germline (reference sequence). The DNA for the CDR3 is TGTGCCAGTAGTATGTATAGCGGGAGCTCGCGACCCAGGAGCTCGGGTGAGACCCAGTACTTC. Its protein is CASSMYSGSSRPRSSGETQYF.

V and J are TRBV15 and TRBJ2-2, with TRBD2 identical over 9 bases. There are 15 residues in the CDR3. Per the germline V gene, CDR1 is LNHNV and CDR2 is YYDKDF (reference sequence). The V gene end was trimmed by 8 bases and the J gene end by 6 bases; junction bases not matched to a gene: 10. CDR3 amino acids: CATGTSHSVSGELFF. DNA for the CDR3: TGTGCCACCGGGACTAGCCATTCGGTATCCGGGGAGCTGTTTTTT.

This sequence joins TRBV28 and TRBJ2-1; weak D call: TRBD1 (5 bases). The CDR3 loop spans 18 amino acids. Germline V lookup: CDR1 MDHEN, CDR2 SYDVKM. Trimming left V 5 bases short and J 0 bases short, with 20 bases between. The CDR3 coding sequence is TGTGCCAGCAGTCCATTGCGACTGGATAGGGGCTCCTACAATGAGCAGTTCTTC. It translates to CASSPLRLDRGSYNEQFF. Using reference TRBV28 and TRBJ2-1 for the parts outside the CDR3, the full variable domain is DVKVTQSSRYLVKRTGEKVFLECVQDMDHENMFWYRQDPGLGLRLIYFSYDVKMKEKGDIPEGYSVSREKKERFSLILESASTNQTSMYLCASSPLRLDRGSYNEQFFGPGTRLTVL.

The CDR3 region has the DNA TGCGCCAGCAGCCTACAGGGGGGGACCTACGAGCAGTACTTC. Its protein is CASSLQGGTYEQYF. This rearrangement joins TRBV5-1 to TRBJ2-7; TRBD1 is a possible D gene (8 bases). The length of the CDR3 is 14 residues. The V and J ends lost 4 bases and 2 bases respectively, with 13 bases between them. The germline V gene has CDR1 SGHRS and CDR2 YFSETQ.

The rearrangement uses TRBV7-2 and TRBJ2-7, with D possibly being TRBD1 (6 bases). The germline V gene encodes CDR1 SGHTA and CDR2 FQGNSA. The CDR3 covers 14 residues. Trimming cost V 3 bases and J 4 bases, with 13 bases left between them. The CDR3 DNA reads as TGTGCCAGCAGCTTTGGGGCAGGGACATACGAGCAGTACTTC. This codes for CASSFGAGTYEQYF.

The genes are TRBV30 and TRBJ2-5, with D maybe TRBD1 (7 bases). From germline, CDR1 is GTSNPN and CDR2 SVGIG (reference sequence). This CDR3 spans 14 amino acids. With 0 bases removed from V and 7 bases from J, the gap between germline ends came to 15 bases. The CDR3 bases are TGTGCCTGGAGTGTCCAGGGGGGTGCAGTGACCCAGTACTTC. It is translated as CAWSVQGGAVTQYF.

This chain links TRBV12-3 or TRBV12-4 with TRBJ2-5; maybe TRBD2 (5 bases). The CDR3 spans 13 residues. V lost 6 bases and J 5 bases, leaving 13 bases between the germline ends. Here the CDR3 reads CASRLPGLETQYF. The CDR3 DNA follows: TGTGCCAGCAGGCTACCGGGGTTGGAGACCCAGTACTTC.

The V and J genes are TRBV3-1 (or the pseudogene TRBV3-2) and TRBJ1-2; D not certain. The germline CDR1 and CDR2 sequences are LGHDT and YNNKEL (reference sequence). Trimming removed 6 bases from V and 5 bases from J, with 7 bases in between. This CDR3 has 11 residues. The CDR3 nucleotides are TGTGCCAGCAGTTCTCCTTATGGCTACACCTTC. It is translated as CASSSPYGYTF.

This clone appeared once. The chain has TRBV2 and TRBJ1-5; TRBD1 aligns across 8 bases. The germline CDR1 and CDR2 sequences are SNHLY and FYNNEI. Germline trimming cut 5 bases from V and 4 bases from J; bases unmatched to any gene: 4. The CDR3 contains 14 residues. The CDR3 region has the DNA TGTGCCAGCAGTTGGACAGGGCGAAATCAGCCCCAGCATTTT. It is translated as CASSWTGRNQPQHF.